This TCR beta chain was recovered during a study of shared clonotypes between healthy human individuals (TCRdb year 2020). Background for the entire study: A couple of women and a few men aged 18 to 49 years were included in the cohort. For each donor, CD4 naive and CD4 memory were each run on three plates, CD8 naive on two plates, and CD8 memory on one plate. The study deeply sequenced blood TCR repertoires of five healthy adults to estimate repertoire size and the extent of clonotype sharing between individuals. Libraries were prepared and TCR repertoires were sequenced by different laboratories using diverse techniques, in order to increase sequencing depth and limit assay-specific biases. Per donor, leukapheresis produced somewhere between about 0.8 and 9.5 billion PBMCs. Study-wide conclusions, independent of this receptor: Because the study included only a small number of donors, the genetic and exposure-history diversity represented was limited. Pairwise subsampling led to the expectation that sequencing depth would affect the degree of clonotype sharing among donors. Incomplete sequencing was indicated by rarefaction of sorted-subset datasets, despite the large sequencing depth. Around 5% of naive CD4, 3.5% of naive CD8, roughly 2.4% of memory CD4, and 0.4% of memory CD8 clonotypes were shared across several donors. Only blood was sampled, and tissue TCR repertoires likely differ from those in blood. Compared with non-shared clonotypes, the clonotypes found in all four sorted-subset donors had higher generation probabilities. Larger estimated clonotype richness was generally found for naive subsets than for memory subsets.

CD8 naive samples were CD45RO-negative cells positively selected for CCR7, giving a CD45RA+CCR7+ population that excluded TemRA cells. Healthy HIV-negative adults with no recently reported acute infections or vaccinations were included as donors. Every donor was a Caucasian adult residing in Nashville, Tennessee, USA. After blood collection by leukapheresis, PBMCs were isolated using Ficoll-Histopaque density gradient centrifugation and then cryopreserved in the vapor phase of liquid nitrogen. Purity and quantity of every magnetically sorted T cell population were checked by analytical flow cytometry. From each sorted fraction, genomic DNA was isolated and quantified by UV absorbance on a Nanodrop 2000c. Using the deep immunoSEQ assay, TCR CDR3 regions were amplified from genomic DNA by multiplex PCR. Extracted genomic DNA from each cell subset was spread evenly across all wells of several immunoSEQ 96-well plates, with each plate serving as a replicate. For sorted subsets, 200 to 250 ng genomic DNA, equal to about 30,000 T cell genomes, was loaded into each replicate PCR. Purified libraries were quantified with a Qubit 3.0 fluorometer, sized on a Bioanalyzer 2100, and re-quantified with the KAPA Library Quantification kit. Every immunoSEQ 96-well plate was sequenced on a dedicated single-read 150-cycle Illumina NextSeq 550 flow cell. The authors processed their data as follows. Because only junctional sequences without quality scores were contained in the immunoSEQ output, filtering matching that applied to full-length reads could not be performed. Sequences were annotated with PyIR, a Python wrapper for IgBLAST v1.9, and V/J genes and CDR3 were assigned using IMGT germline references. Any read was removed if the V/J assignment was weak (E-value above 1e-6), the CDR3 was missing, or the read contained stop codons, out-of-frame junctions, or ambiguous translated residues. V3J clonotypes were defined as sequences sharing an identical inferred V gene, J gene, and CDR3 amino acid sequence. Percentage overlap between repertoires was calculated by dividing the number of shared unique clonotypes by the size of the smaller repertoire. Three approaches were used to assess repertoire richness: RTK rarefaction, the Chao1 estimator, and Recon v2.1 estimates of unobserved clonotypes. Generation probabilities for all TCRbeta clonotypes obtained by the gDNA method from a few donors were computed using OLGA. TCRdb stores this immuneACCESS table with in-frame sequences only. Part of the clones is absent; in the studies checked, under half of the shortfall reflects unresolved V genes, and no reason is known for the rest. V and J calls and clone size are as listed in that table; D and trimming were resolved from the DNA. The sample records about 590,000 clones, 95% of which are singletons. Clones ranked in the top ten supply around 0.11% of the sample.

The CDR3 spans 14 residues, from the cysteine through the phenylalanine. Just the 42-base CDR3 DNA is kept, in frame starting at base 1. Based on the germline V gene, the CDR1 and CDR2 sequences are SGHTA and FQGNSA. V loses 7 bases of germline sequence and J loses 3 bases, and the interval between the two ends is 16 bases. Note on this clone: Its binding antigen is unknown. The record has no base qualities; no much larger clone is one base away.

The sequencing sample was made of naive CD8+ T cells sorted from blood. The label giving this sample's cell subset or site can be read as: CD45RA+CCR7+. Recombination joined TRBV7-2 with TRBJ2-7, with the D gene uncertain. The clonotype originates from a young woman in good health. The CDR3 region has the sequence CASTRPGIDYEQYF. The sequenced DNA: TGTGCCAGCACCCGCCCTGGGATTGACTACGAGCAGTACTTC.